The TCR beta chain described here comes from a study of CD8 T cells in Susac syndrome (dated by TCRdb to the late 2010s). Regarding the study in general: Whether CD8+ T cell activation and differentiation in Susac syndrome was antigen driven was tested using repertoire sequencing.

RNA was extracted using the RNeasy kit, and roughly 0.5 to 1 ug of the RNA was reverse transcribed with random hexamers. The immunoSEQ multiplex PCR assay, covering 54 Vbeta and 13 Jbeta segments, was used to amplify TCR beta CDR3 regions. Bias from PCR amplification was corrected by using a synthetic template baseline for primer optimization and for computational correction. Regarding the original processing steps: Reads were assigned to V, D and J genes according to IMGT and analyzed in immunoSEQ Analyzer, with only productive sequences retained. Clonality was calculated as one minus the Shannon entropy normalized by log2 of the number of productive unique sequences. For each patient and control, public and private clones were evaluated within the 100 most prevalent clones. A clone was defined as Susac-specific if it was absent from the healthy and MS cohorts, from about a thousand published viral clones and from other ImmuneACCESS disease sequences. TCRdb took the public reads, trimmed them with fastp at Q25, ran MiXCR for clone calling and kept in-frame beta chains. Entries that share a CDR3 protein sequence are merged under the most common genes and DNA. In this record, the V and J calls reflect TCRdb's handling and not the investigators' own analysis. The sample table records 300,000 to 350,000 distinct CDR3 sequences; 90% to 95% of these occur just once. The ten largest clonotypes hold roughly 0.059% of the sample.

Peripheral blood CD8+ and CD4+ T cells from healthy donors, Susac syndrome patients and multiple sclerosis patients were profiled by high-throughput TCR beta sequencing. The multiple sclerosis controls were treatment-naive patients whose relapsing-remitting disease, either stable or active, fulfilled the revised McDonald criteria. Bulk CD8+ and CD4+ T cells were purified by magnetic negative isolation, while CD8+ TEMRA cells were enriched using FACS. Blood was collected in EDTA tubes and processed within 24 hours, with PBMCs isolated through density gradient centrifugation. PBMCs intended for TCR sequencing were cryopreserved in liquid nitrogen and thawed later in a water bath at 37 degrees C. A purity of at least 90% was achieved for sorted or isolated CD4+, CD8+ and CD8+ TEMRA cells. The CDR3 runs 15 residues from the cysteine to the phenylalanine. The sequence is cut down to CDR3 DNA, 45 bases in frame from base 1. For CDR1 and CDR2, the germline V gene (reference sequence) lists GTSNPN and SVGIG. V drops 8 bases and J drops 4 bases, leaving 20 bases in between.

General findings and caveats noted by the study authors: The number of individuals in the TCR sequencing and HLA analysis was recognized as being relatively small.

Worth noting for this clonotype: No cognate antigen has been identified for it. No base qualities exist here, and no much larger clone lies one base off it.

Recombination joined TRBV30 with TRBJ2-2; matching of 6 bases hints at TRBD1 as the D gene. Sequenced: CD4+ T cells from PBMCs. The origin of this receptor is a human donor with multiple sclerosis. The DNA sequence follows: TGTGCCGGCGACACCCAGGGGTTGGGCACCGGGGAGCTGTTTTTT. Translated, it reads CAGDTQGLGTGELFF.